This is a list of T cell receptor beta chains from one sample in a study of graft-versus-host responses after intestinal transplantation. The method was immunoSEQ multiplex PCR; TCRdb's version includes in-frame clones alone and lacks a portion of them. In the table there are about 13,000 clones, approximately 85% of which are singletons. This specimen was PBMCs, taken after intestinal transplantation. The receptors originated from a human patient who received an intestinal transplant, so some T cells may come from the graft donor. The conserved cysteine and the conserved F or W are not part of the CDR3 here. The order of the fields is J gene, V gene, CDR3 protein.

>TRBJ1-5|TRBV28
AEGQPQH
>TRBJ2-1|TRBV20-1
SAGGVNEQF
>TRBJ2-6|TRBV8-2
GSVVRITKSGQRPD
>TRBJ2-2|TRBV6-5
AVRGNGELF
>TRBJ2-3|TRBV7-3
ASSLTGLITDTQY
>TRBJ2-3|TRBV4-1
ASSQDLSGSTTDTQY
>TRBJ2-1|TRBV11-3
ASSLAGRTSGYNEQF
>TRBJ2-3|TRBV14
ASSHPARADTQY
>TRBJ2-6|TRBV28
ASSPYQGAGANVLT
>TRBJ1-4|TRBV10-2
ASNRMTNEKLF
>TRBJ2-3|TRBV29-1
SARQAGDTDTQY
>TRBJ2-7|TRBV4-2
ASSQGSDEQY
>TRBJ2-6|TRBV6-1
ASSEDHRAGANVLT
>TRBJ2-6|TRBV7-3
ASSLTGGSGANVLT
>TRBJ1-5|TRBV19
ASTKGFNNQPQH
>TRBJ2-5|TRBV30
AWSVENSGLKQETQY
>TRBJ1-2|TRBV27
ASSLQGANYGYT
>TRBJ1-4|TRBV27
ASSLIWGEKLF
>TRBJ1-1|TRBV28
ASSPDSYTEAF
>TRBJ1-1|TRBV6-1
ASSVGTGTGTEAF
>TRBJ2-2|TRBV11-2
ASSKGTSGSNTGELF
>TRBJ2-1|TRBV6-5
ASSLRTHLYNEQF
>TRBJ2-3|TRBV6-1
ASSEAWRETDTQY
>TRBJ2-7|TRBV5-4
ASRPQFRGDNEQY
>TRBJ2-7|TRBV6-5
ASSQGQGTYEQY
>TRBJ2-1|TRBV13
ASSHRTGPNEQF
>TRBJ2-6|TRBV7-6
ASSLAKGGANVLT
>TRBJ1-1|TRBV6-1
ASSVNPGAKGTEAF
>TRBJ1-1|TRBV6-1
ASSLRQGRTEAF
>TRBJ2-7|TRBV14
ASSHRQGVGEQY
>TRBJ2-3|TRBV5-5
ASRQGAGTDTQY
>TRBJ2-1|TRBV9
ASSVAATSYNEQF
>TRBJ1-6|TRBV30
AWSSSGSPLH
>TRBJ2-1|TRBV5-4
ASTAQGGGGNEQF
>TRBJ2-2|TRBV11-2
ASSLGSGRTGELF
>TRBJ1-2|TRBV4-1
ASSQDMGTNYGYT
>TRBJ2-3|TRBV5-1
ASSFTGPSTDTQY
>TRBJ2-1|TRBV14
ASSQDLRVHEQF
>TRBJ1-5|TRBV28
ASSLRGHRNQPQH
>TRBJ1-4|TRBV11-2
ASSLTRSNEKLF
>TRBJ2-7|TRBV5-1
ASSLAQGYEQY
>TRBJ1-1|TRBV6-5
ASSYSWAAEAF
>TRBJ1-6|TRBV30
AAKGSPLH
>TRBJ1-1|TRBV6-5
ASSWTGGMNTEAF
>TRBJ1-2|TRBV6-5
ASSYSGLAEDYGYT
>TRBJ1-2|TRBV6-5
ASSFAGEANYGYT
>TRBJ2-3|TRBV6-4
ASSAGSSTDTQY
>TRBJ1-5|TRBV30
AWSVGGSNQPQH
>TRBJ2-7|TRBV6-6
ASSRGTLKFYEQY
>TRBJ2-7|TRBV27
ASSLSSGYEQY
>TRBJ2-1|TRBV13
ASSSRTSGPYNEQF
>TRBJ1-2|TRBV7-9
ASVNAVGDAYGYT
>TRBJ1-2|TRBV9
ASSVGGVNYGYT